Presented here are 17 T cell receptor beta chains from one specimen sequenced in a study of cytomegalovirus exposure and HLA in healthy donors. This PCR relied on a set of 60 Vbeta primers and 13 Jbeta primers. TCRdb's copy holds only in-frame clones and misses some; the assay was immunoSEQ multiplex PCR. The repertoire holds over 100,000 clones, approximately 76% seen once, with more than 6% in the top ten. The material sequenced was PBMCs. All receptors come from a woman in her forties or fifties in good health and CMV-seropositive.

The genes are TRBV5-6 and TRBJ2-1, with 10 bases that match TRBD2. CDR1 is SGHDT, CDR2 YYEEEE, per germline. CDR3 size: 18 residues. J gave up 0 bases and V 3 bases, and 9 bases lay outside the gene matches. The CDR3 here is CASSSRQRGGSSYNEQFF. The DNA of the CDR3 is TGTGCCAGCAGCTCGAGACAGCGGGGGGGCAGCTCCTACAATGAGCAGTTCTTC.

The rearrangement joins TRBV6-5 to TRBJ1-5, with D hard to call. Germline V gives CDR1 MNHEY, CDR2 SVGAGI. Trimming left V 5 bases short and J 6 bases short, with 5 bases between. The CDR3 runs to 11 residues. CDR3 in DNA: TGTGCCAGCAGTCCAGGTCAGCCCCAGCATTTT. This codes for CASSPGQPQHF.

The genes are TRBV19 and TRBJ2-7, with 11 bases aligning to TRBD1. CDR1 is LNHDA, CDR2 SQIVND, per germline (reference sequence). CDR3 length: 14 amino acids. Trimming at V came to 5 bases and at J to 3 bases, leaving 3 bases not matched to a gene. CDR3 DNA sequence: TGTGCCAGTAGTCAGGGGACAGGGGGCTACGAGCAGTACTTC. Translated, it gives CASSQGTGGYEQYF.

This clone was counted between two and nine times. The rearrangement links TRBV25-1 to TRBJ2-7; a possible D gene is TRBD2 (7 bases). Trimming took off 1 base at V and 7 bases at J, with 14 bases between the two ends. The CDR3 length is 14 residues. Germline CDR1 and CDR2: MGHDK and SYGVNS. The CDR3 loop is CASSEWGGPLEQYF. CDR3 DNA sequence: TGTGCCAGCAGTGAATGGGGGGGCCCCTTGGAGCAGTACTTC.

The gene calls are TRBV2 and TRBJ2-3, with TRBD2 matching 8 bases. The CDR3 contains 17 residues. CDR1 and CDR2 from the germline V gene are SNHLY and FYNNEI. Germline trimming cut 6 bases from V and 6 bases from J; bases unmatched to any gene: 17. The CDR3 bases are TGTGCCAGCAGCCGAATCGGGGGGGGGTTCCAGGGGGATACGCAGTATTTT. Its translation: CASSRIGGGFQGDTQYF.

The chain carries TRBV5-1 and TRBJ2-2; D uncertain. Trimming removed 4 bases at V and 0 bases at J, with 10 bases between. Germline CDR1 reads SGHRS; CDR2 reads YFSETQ. There are 15 residues in the CDR3. The DNA of the CDR3 is TGCGCCAGCAGCCAAACAGCCGCGAACACCGGGGAGCTGTTTTTT. This sequence encodes CASSQTAANTGELFF.

The chain employs TRBV7-2 and TRBJ2-7; tentative D call: TRBD2 (6 bases). The CDR3 has 14 amino acids. V lost 1 base and J 3 bases, leaving 10 bases between the germline ends. Per the germline V gene, CDR1 is SGHTA and CDR2 is FQGNSA. For the CDR3, the DNA is TGTGCCAGCAGCTTAGGTTTCGGGGGCTACGAGCAGTACTTC. This translates into CASSLGFGGYEQYF.

This rearrangement joins TRBV7-2 to TRBJ2-3; TRBD2 matches at 14 bases. Losses at the gene ends were 3 bases for V and 5 bases for J; bases not matched to a gene: 10. This CDR3 is 18 amino acids long. Per the germline V gene, CDR1 is SGHTA and CDR2 is FQGNSA. CDR3 protein: CASSFKGLAGALGDTQYF. For the CDR3, the DNA is TGTGCCAGCAGCTTTAAGGGACTAGCGGGGGCCCTGGGAGATACGCAGTATTTT.

The V call is TRBV2, the J call TRBJ1-5, with TRBD1 matching 9 bases. V trimming: 6 bases; J trimming: 2 bases; junction bases outside the gene matches: 5. This CDR3 contains 15 residues. Looked up from germline, CDR1 is SNHLY and CDR2 is FYNNEI. The CDR3 here is CASRQGAEGNQPQHF. The CDR3 coding sequence is TGTGCCAGCAGACAGGGGGCCGAAGGCAATCAGCCCCAGCATTTT.

As regards this clone: One junction end does not reproduce the germline sequence, and a read error may be involved. The V call is TRBV27, the J call TRBJ2-5; 10 nucleotides agree with TRBD1. The CDR3 spans 15 residues. Germline V gene data show CDR1 as MNHEY and CDR2 as SMNVEV (reference sequence). DNA for the CDR3: TGTGCCAGCAGTGGGGGACAGGGGCGCCAAGAGACCCGGTACTTC. This codes for CASSGGQGRQETRYF.

The J gene is TRBJ2-7, the V gene TRBV11-2; 11 nucleotides align to TRBD2. Germline assignment: CDR1 SGHAT and CDR2 FQNNGV. With V trimmed by 0 bases and J by 2 bases, 15 bases remained unmatched. CDR3 length: 20 residues. The CDR3 is CASSLELPLAGGPIPYEQYF. CDR3 DNA sequence: TGTGCCAGCAGCTTAGAGTTACCCCTAGCGGGGGGACCTATTCCCTACGAGCAGTACTTC.

The chain recombines TRBV6-1 with TRBJ1-2; perhaps TRBD1 as D (5 bases). In germline, CDR1 is MNHNS, CDR2 SASEGT. V was clipped by 1 base and J by 7 bases, with 13 bases between them. The CDR3 is 14 amino acids. CDR3 protein: CASSEVGQGGGYTF. The CDR3, as DNA: TGTGCCAGCAGTGAAGTCGGCCAGGGCGGTGGCTACACCTTC.

The chain couples TRBV7-8 to TRBJ2-7; TRBD2 aligns across 8 bases. The CDR3 covers 14 residues. Germline trimming cut 3 bases from V and 0 bases from J; bases unmatched to any gene: 1. Germline lookup yields CDR1 SGHVS and CDR2 FQNEAQ. CDR3 in amino acids: CASSFSGSSYEQYF. The CDR3 bases are TGTGCCAGCAGCTTCAGCGGGAGCTCCTACGAGCAGTACTTC.

V gene TRBV5-5 combines with J gene TRBJ2-5, with TRBD2 identical over 9 bases. Trimming cost V 0 bases and J 1 base; bases outside gene matches: 4. The germline V gene encodes CDR1 SGHKS and CDR2 YYEKEE (reference sequence). The CDR3 sequence is 16 residues long. The CDR3 region is CASSLVVAGAQETQYF. DNA of the CDR3: TGTGCCAGCAGCTTGGTGGTAGCGGGGGCCCAAGAGACCCAGTACTTC.

This chain connects TRBV18 to TRBJ2-3; D is perhaps TRBD2 (6 bases). The V and J ends lost 5 bases and 5 bases respectively, with 8 bases between them. CDR1 is KGHSH, CDR2 LQKENI, per germline. This CDR3 has 12 residues. This chain's CDR3 is CASSSTRDTQYF. CDR3 nucleotides: TGTGCCAGCTCATCGACTAGAGATACGCAGTATTTT.

The chain couples TRBV27 to TRBJ2-1; the match to TRBD2 covers 7 bases. Germline values: CDR1 MNHEY, CDR2 SMNVEV (reference sequence). There are 19 residues in the CDR3. Trimming removed 4 bases from V and 9 bases from J; junction bases left unmatched: 24. The CDR3 spells CASSSPRAAGLRIGPEQFF. CDR3 sequence (DNA): TGTGCCAGCAGTTCACCTCGGGCAGCGGGGCTACGCATAGGACCTGAGCAGTTCTTC.

J is TRBJ2-3 and V is TRBV6-6; 7 bases are shared with TRBD1. This CDR3 has 15 amino acids. Germline CDR1 MNHNY, CDR2 SVGAGI (reference sequence). Unmatched junction bases numbered 6, after V lost 6 bases and J lost 0 bases. CDR3: CASSPTGYSTDTQYF. The CDR3 DNA follows: TGTGCCAGCAGCCCGACAGGGTACAGCACAGATACGCAGTATTTT.